The sequence of this T cell receptor (beta chain) was determined in a study of blood T cell repertoires in COVID-19. Study processing details: Cell counts per sample came from amplifying reference gene primers. Clones were sequenced by immunoSEQ multiplex PCR, and TCRdb holds only the in-frame ones, with some missing. That table gives V, J and clone size, and the DNA gave D and trimming. The sample lists just over 300,000 clones; approximately 90% were seen once. Trimming took 3 bases from V and 5 from J; bases not matched to a gene: 5. The CDR3 has 15 amino acids. In germline, CDR1 is KGHSH, CDR2 LQKENI. Recruitment covered about two dozen US areas and drew participants whose ages spanned roughly 18 to 89 years. Cohorts were assigned according to the clinical history that participants reported.

The chain employs TRBV18 and TRBJ2-5; 11 nucleotides align to TRBD2. The sequenced sample consisted of PBMCs or T cells enriched from blood (not recorded which). The clonotype was recovered from a woman in her thirties or forties who had recovered from COVID-19. The CDR3 reads CASSPTSGAVETQYF. CDR3 sequence (DNA): TGTGCCAGCTCACCGACTAGCGGGGCGGTGGAGACCCAGTACTTC.